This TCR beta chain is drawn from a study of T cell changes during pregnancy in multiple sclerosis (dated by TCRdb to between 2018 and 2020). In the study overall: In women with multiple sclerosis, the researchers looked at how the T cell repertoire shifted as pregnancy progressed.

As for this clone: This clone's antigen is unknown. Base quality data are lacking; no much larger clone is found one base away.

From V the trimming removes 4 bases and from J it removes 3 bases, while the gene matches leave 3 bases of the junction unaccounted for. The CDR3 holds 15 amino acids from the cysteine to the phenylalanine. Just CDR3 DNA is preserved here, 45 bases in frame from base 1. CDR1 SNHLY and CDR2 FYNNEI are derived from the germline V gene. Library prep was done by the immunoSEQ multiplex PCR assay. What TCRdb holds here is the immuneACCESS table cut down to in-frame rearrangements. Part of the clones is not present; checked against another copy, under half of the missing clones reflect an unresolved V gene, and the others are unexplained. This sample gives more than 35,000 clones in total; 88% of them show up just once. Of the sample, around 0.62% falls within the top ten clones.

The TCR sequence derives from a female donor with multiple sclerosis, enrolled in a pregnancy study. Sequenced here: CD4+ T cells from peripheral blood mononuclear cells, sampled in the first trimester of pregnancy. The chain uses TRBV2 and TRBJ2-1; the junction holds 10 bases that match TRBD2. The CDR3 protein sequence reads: CASSAQRGGYNEQFF. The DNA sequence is TGTGCCAGCAGTGCTCAGCGGGGGGGCTACAATGAGCAGTTCTTC.